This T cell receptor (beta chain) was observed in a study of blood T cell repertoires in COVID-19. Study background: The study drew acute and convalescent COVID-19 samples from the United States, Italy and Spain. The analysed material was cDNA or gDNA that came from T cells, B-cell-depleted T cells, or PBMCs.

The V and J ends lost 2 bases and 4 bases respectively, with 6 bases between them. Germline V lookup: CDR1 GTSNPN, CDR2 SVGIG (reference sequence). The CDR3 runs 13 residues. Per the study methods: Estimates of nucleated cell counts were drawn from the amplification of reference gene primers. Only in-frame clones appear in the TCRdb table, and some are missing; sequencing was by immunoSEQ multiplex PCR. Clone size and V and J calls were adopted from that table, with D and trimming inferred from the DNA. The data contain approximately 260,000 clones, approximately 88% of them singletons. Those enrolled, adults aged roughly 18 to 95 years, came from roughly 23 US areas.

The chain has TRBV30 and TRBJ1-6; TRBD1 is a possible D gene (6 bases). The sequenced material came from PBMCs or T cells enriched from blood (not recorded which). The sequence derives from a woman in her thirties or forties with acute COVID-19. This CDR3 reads CAWSRGYNSPLHF. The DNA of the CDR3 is TGTGCCTGGAGTAGGGGGTATAATTCACCCCTCCACTTT.